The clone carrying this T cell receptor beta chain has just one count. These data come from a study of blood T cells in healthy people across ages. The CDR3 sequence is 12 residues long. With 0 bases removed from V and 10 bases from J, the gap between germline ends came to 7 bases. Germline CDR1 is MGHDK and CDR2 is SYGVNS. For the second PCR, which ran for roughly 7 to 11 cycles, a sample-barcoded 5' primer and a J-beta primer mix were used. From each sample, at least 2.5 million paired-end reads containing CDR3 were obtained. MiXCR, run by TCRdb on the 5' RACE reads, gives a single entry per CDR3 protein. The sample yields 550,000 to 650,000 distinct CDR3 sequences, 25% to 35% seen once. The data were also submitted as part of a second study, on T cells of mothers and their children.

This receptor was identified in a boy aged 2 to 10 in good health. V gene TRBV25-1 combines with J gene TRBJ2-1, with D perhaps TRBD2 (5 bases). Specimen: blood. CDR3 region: CASSEYSVEQFF. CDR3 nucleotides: TGTGCCAGCAGTGAATATAGCGTAGAGCAGTTCTTC.